These 18 T cell receptor beta chains were all obtained from the same sample, sequenced in a study of T cell responses to AZD1222 COVID-19 vaccine. Method: immunoSEQ multiplex PCR; TCRdb's copy keeps in-frame clones and lacks some. The sample yields around 180,000 clones, roughly nine tenths seen once. Here the sequenced sample was peripheral blood, taken on day 0 of AZD1222 vaccination. These receptors were collected from an adult in good health.

The rearrangement uses TRBV7-9 and TRBJ2-1, with D possibly being TRBD1 or TRBD2 (5 bases each). The CDR3 extends over 15 amino acids. The germline V gene encodes CDR1 SEHNR and CDR2 FQNEAQ (reference sequence). V was clipped by 1 base and J by 0 bases, with 7 bases between them. The CDR3 reads CASSLDGGSYNEQFF. The CDR3 bases are TGTGCCAGCAGCTTAGATGGGGGCTCCTACAATGAGCAGTTCTTC.

Details on this clone: The sample holds other DNA sequences that translate to the same CDR3. The gene calls are TRBV2 and TRBJ2-1; 11 bases fit TRBD2. Per the germline V gene, CDR1 is SNHLY and CDR2 is FYNNEI. V shed 6 bases, J shed 4 bases, and the junction held 2 bases outside the gene matches. The CDR3 loop spans 14 amino acids. The CDR3 region has the DNA TGTGCCAGCAGCTGGACTAGCGGGTACAATGAGCAGTTCTTC. The encoded protein is CASSWTSGYNEQFF.

This CDR3 is CASSFWGGTEAFF. The CDR3 coding sequence is TGTGCCAGCAGTTTCTGGGGAGGCACTGAAGCTTTCTTT. The chain recombines TRBV27 with TRBJ1-1; D is ambiguous. CDR3 size: 13 residues. Germline-derived CDR1 and CDR2 are MNHEY and SMNVEV (reference sequence). The V and J ends lost 3 bases and 4 bases respectively, with 9 bases between them.

V gene TRBV18 combines with J gene TRBJ2-3; D is undetermined. Germline V gives CDR1 KGHSH, CDR2 LQKENI. Trimming stripped 6 bases from V and 3 bases from J, with 13 bases between. The CDR3 contains 14 residues. The CDR3: CASSPEAATDTQYF. The CDR3 coding sequence is TGTGCCAGCTCTCCCGAGGCCGCTACAGATACGCAGTATTTT.

The V gene is TRBV21-1, the J gene TRBJ1-5; the tabulated D call, TRBD1, remains unverified against the DNA. TRBV21-1 is a known pseudogene. The CDR3 is made up of 16 amino acids. CDR3 sequence: CASSGHLGHRDQPQHF. DNA for the CDR3: TGTGCCAGCAGCGGCCACCTTGGGCACAGAGATCAGCCCCAGCATTTT.

V usage is TRBV4-1 and J usage is TRBJ1-5; no clear D gene. This CDR3 contains 14 residues. From germline, CDR1 is MGHRA and CDR2 YSYEKL. V gave up 3 bases and J gave up 7 bases, with 13 bases separating them. In DNA, the CDR3 is TGCGCCAGCAGCCACAACAGCGAGGGACAGCCCCAGCATTTT. Its translation is CASSHNSEGQPQHF.

V usage is TRBV3-1 (or the pseudogene TRBV3-2) and J usage is TRBJ2-1; D perhaps matches TRBD2 (5 bases). Germline-derived CDR1 and CDR2 are LGHDT and YNNKEL (reference sequence). Trimming pared 4 bases from V and 10 bases from J, leaving 8 bases between. There are 11 residues in the CDR3. CDR3 region: CASSLWREQFF. The CDR3 DNA follows: TGTGCCAGCAGCCTTTGGAGGGAGCAGTTCTTC.

The chain has TRBV5-1 and TRBJ2-7, with 11 bases matching TRBD2. V trimming: 4 bases; J trimming: 2 bases; junction bases outside the gene matches: 14. Per germline, CDR1 SGHRS and CDR2 YFSETQ. CDR3 size: 18 residues. The CDR3 is CASSPGGLAGTPPYEQYF. DNA of the CDR3: TGCGCCAGCAGCCCGGGAGGACTAGCGGGCACCCCCCCCTACGAGCAGTACTTC.

The chain combines TRBV29-1 with TRBJ2-7; perhaps TRBD1 as D (6 bases). The V end was cut by 7 bases, the J end by 2 bases, with 12 bases between. Germline loops: CDR1 SQVTM, CDR2 ANQGSEA. CDR3 length equals 12 residues. The CDR3 bases are TGCAGCGCTGGGGACACTACCTACGAGCAGTACTTC. Its protein is CSAGDTTYEQYF.

The rearrangement links TRBV10-1 to TRBJ2-7; D uncertain. Germline-derived CDR1 and CDR2 are WNHNN and SYGVQD (reference sequence). The CDR3 runs 13 residues. V was trimmed by 2 bases and J by 5 bases, leaving 10 bases between them. CDR3 residues: CASSEAPRHEQYF. The CDR3 region has the DNA TGCGCCAGCAGTGAGGCCCCTCGCCACGAGCAGTACTTC.

The genes are TRBV15 and TRBJ1-1; possible D gene TRBD1, 5 bases. Deletions cut 0 bases from V and 4 bases from J, with 9 bases between. In germline, CDR1 is LNHNV, CDR2 YYDKDF (reference sequence). The CDR3 is made up of 14 amino acids. The CDR3 nucleotides read TGTGCCACCAGCAGAGACAGGGTAGGCACTGAAGCTTTCTTT. Translated, it gives CATSRDRVGTEAFF.

V is TRBV6-5 and J is TRBJ1-2; a possible D gene is TRBD1 (5 bases). V lost 5 bases to trimming and J lost 7 bases, with 14 bases between them. Germline values: CDR1 MNHEY, CDR2 SVGAGI. This CDR3 comprises 13 residues. The DNA for the CDR3 is TGTGCCAGCAGTCCCAGGGTACCGGCTGGCTACACCTTC. Its protein is CASSPRVPAGYTF.

J is TRBJ2-5 and V is TRBV4-1; D tentatively fits TRBD1 or TRBD2 (6 bases each). This CDR3 has 12 amino acids. Germline V gives CDR1 MGHRA, CDR2 YSYEKL. The CDR3 region is CASGEAGETQYF. In DNA form, the CDR3 reads TGCGCTTCAGGGGAGGCGGGGGAGACCCAGTACTTC.

The table lists this clone with a few counts. The chain carries TRBV27 and TRBJ2-6, with D hard to call. Trimming stripped 3 bases from V and 2 bases from J, with 5 bases between. CDR3 length: 14 amino acids. Germline V lookup: CDR1 MNHEY, CDR2 SMNVEV (reference sequence). The CDR3: CASSLGAGANVLTF. The CDR3 nucleotides are TGTGCCAGCAGTTTGGGCGCTGGGGCCAACGTCCTGACTTTC.

The J gene is TRBJ1-1, the V gene TRBV5-6, with D perhaps matching TRBD1 (5 bases). The CDR3 totals 12 residues. CDR1 is SGHDT, CDR2 YYEEEE, per germline. V was clipped by 3 bases and J by 7 bases, with 10 bases between them. CDR3 protein: CASSYRGVEAFF. The DNA for the CDR3 is TGTGCCAGCAGCTACCGGGGGGTTGAAGCTTTCTTT.

This sequence joins TRBV20-1 and TRBJ2-3; the match to TRBD2 covers 10 bases. The CDR3 consists of 15 residues. The germline gives CDR1 DFQATT, CDR2 SNEGSKA (reference sequence). V lost 3 bases to trimming and J lost 4 bases; unmatched junction nucleotides: 7. In DNA form, the CDR3 reads TGCAGTGCTAGTGGTACTAGCGGGAACTCAGATACGCAGTATTTT. This sequence encodes CSASGTSGNSDTQYF.

This clone occurred once. The chain is built from TRBV12-3 or TRBV12-4 and TRBJ2-1; the D gene is possibly TRBD2 (5 bases). The CDR3 sequence is 12 residues long. Deletions cut 1 base from V and 12 bases from J, with 10 bases between. CDR3 sequence (DNA): TGTGCCAGCAGTTTAGGGCTAGCCGTGCAGTTCTTC. This codes for CASSLGLAVQFF.

This clone has just one count. V is TRBV7-9 and J is TRBJ2-7, with 9 bases that match TRBD2. V shed 4 bases and J 3 bases; nucleotides not matched to a gene: 4. There are 14 residues in the CDR3. Germline lookup yields CDR1 SEHNR and CDR2 FQNEAQ (reference sequence). CDR3 loop: CASSSFSGSYEQYF. CDR3 sequence (DNA): TGTGCCAGCAGCTCTTTTAGCGGGAGCTACGAGCAGTACTTC.